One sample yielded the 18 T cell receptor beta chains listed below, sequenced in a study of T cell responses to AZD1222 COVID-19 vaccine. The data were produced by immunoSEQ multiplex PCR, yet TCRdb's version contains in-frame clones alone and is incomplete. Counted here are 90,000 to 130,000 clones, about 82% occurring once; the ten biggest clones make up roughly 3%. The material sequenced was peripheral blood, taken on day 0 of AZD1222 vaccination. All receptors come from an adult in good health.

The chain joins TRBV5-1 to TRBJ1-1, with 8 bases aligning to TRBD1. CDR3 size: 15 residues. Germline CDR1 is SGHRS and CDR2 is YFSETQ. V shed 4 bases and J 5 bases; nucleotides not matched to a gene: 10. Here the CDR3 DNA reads TGCGCCAGCAGCGGGACAGGTGAAACAAGGACTGAAGCTTTCTTT. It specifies CASSGTGETRTEAFF.

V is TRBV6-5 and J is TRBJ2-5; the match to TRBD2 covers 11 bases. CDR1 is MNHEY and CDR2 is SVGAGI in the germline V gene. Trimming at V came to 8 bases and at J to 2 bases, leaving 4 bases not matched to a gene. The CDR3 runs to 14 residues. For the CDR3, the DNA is TGTGCCAGCTTACTAGCGGGGGTACAAGAGACCCAGTACTTC. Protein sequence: CASLLAGVQETQYF.

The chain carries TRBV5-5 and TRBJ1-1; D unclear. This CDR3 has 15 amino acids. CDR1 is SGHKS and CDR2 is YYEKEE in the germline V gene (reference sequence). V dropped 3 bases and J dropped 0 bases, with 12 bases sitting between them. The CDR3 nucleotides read TGTGCCAGCAGCTCTTTTTCCCCGATGAACACTGAAGCTTTCTTT. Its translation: CASSSFSPMNTEAFF. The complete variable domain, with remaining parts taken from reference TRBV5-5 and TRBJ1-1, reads DAGVTQSPTHLIKTRGQQVTLRCSPISGHKSVSWYQQVLGQGPQFIFQYYEKEERGRGNFPDRFSARQFPNYSSELNVNALLLGDSALYLCASSSFSPMNTEAFFGQGTRLTVV.

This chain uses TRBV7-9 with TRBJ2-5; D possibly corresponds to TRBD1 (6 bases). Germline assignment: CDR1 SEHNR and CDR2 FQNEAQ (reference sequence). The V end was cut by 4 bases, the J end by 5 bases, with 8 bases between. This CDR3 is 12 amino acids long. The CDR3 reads CASSSQGETQYF. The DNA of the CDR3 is TGTGCCAGCAGCTCCCAGGGGGAGACCCAGTACTTC.

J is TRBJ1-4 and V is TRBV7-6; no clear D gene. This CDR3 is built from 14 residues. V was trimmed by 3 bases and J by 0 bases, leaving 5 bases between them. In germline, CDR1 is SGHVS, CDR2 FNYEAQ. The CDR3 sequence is CASSFQPTNEKLFF. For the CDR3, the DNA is TGTGCCAGCAGCTTCCAGCCAACTAATGAAAAACTGTTTTTT.

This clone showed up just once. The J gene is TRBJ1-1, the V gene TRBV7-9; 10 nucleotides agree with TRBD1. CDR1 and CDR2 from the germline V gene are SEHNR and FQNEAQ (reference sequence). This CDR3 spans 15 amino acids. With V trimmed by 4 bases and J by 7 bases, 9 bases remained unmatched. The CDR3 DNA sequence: TGTGCCAGCAGCTCCCCGACAGGGGGCTTGGGTGAAGCTTTCTTT. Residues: CASSSPTGGLGEAFF. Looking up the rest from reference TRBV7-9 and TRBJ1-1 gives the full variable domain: DTGVSQNPRHKITKRGQNVTFRCDPISEHNRLYWYRQTLGQGPEFLTYFQNEAQLEKSRLLSDRFSAERPKGSFSTLEIQRTEQGDSAMYLCASSSPTGGLGEAFFGQGTRLTVV.

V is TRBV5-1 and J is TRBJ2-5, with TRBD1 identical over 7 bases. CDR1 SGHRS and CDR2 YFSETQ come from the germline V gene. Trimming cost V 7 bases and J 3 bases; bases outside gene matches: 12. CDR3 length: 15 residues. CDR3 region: CASAKSAGGKETQYF. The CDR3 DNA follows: TGCGCCAGCGCCAAGTCGGCAGGGGGAAAAGAGACCCAGTACTTC.

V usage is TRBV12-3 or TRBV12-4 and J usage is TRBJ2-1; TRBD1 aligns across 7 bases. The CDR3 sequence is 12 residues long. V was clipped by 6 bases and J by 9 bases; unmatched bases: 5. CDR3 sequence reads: CASSPQGFEQFF. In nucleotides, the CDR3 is TGTGCCAGCAGCCCACAGGGGTTTGAGCAGTTCTTC.

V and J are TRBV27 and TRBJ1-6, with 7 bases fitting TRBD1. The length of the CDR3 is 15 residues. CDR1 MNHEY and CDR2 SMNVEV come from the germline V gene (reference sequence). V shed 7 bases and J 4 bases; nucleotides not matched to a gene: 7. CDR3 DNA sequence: TGTGCCAGCAACCCCTCACAGGGGTATAATTCACCCCTCCACTTT. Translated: CASNPSQGYNSPLHF.

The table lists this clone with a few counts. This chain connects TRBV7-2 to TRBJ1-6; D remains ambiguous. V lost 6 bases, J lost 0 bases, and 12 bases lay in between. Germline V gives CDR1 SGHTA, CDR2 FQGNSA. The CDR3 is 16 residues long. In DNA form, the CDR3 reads TGTGCCAGCAGACTAGAAGGGAGCTCCTATAATTCACCCCTCCACTTT. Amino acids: CASRLEGSSYNSPLHF.

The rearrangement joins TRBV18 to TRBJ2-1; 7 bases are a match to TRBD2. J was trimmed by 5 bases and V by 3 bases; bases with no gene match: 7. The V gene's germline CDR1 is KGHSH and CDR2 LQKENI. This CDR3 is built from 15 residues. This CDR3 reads CASSPTGGIHNEQFF. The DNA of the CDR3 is TGTGCCAGCTCACCGACCGGGGGGATCCACAATGAGCAGTTCTTC.

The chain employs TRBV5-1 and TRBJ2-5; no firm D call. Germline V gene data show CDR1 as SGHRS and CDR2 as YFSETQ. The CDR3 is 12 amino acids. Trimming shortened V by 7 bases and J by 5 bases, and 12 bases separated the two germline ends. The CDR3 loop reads CASSGALETQYF. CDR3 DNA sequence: TGCGCCAGCTCCGGAGCTTTGGAGACCCAGTACTTC.

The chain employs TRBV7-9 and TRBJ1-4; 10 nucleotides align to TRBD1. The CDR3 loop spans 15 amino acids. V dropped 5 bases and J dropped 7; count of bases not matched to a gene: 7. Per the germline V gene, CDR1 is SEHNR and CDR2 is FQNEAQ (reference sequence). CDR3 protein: CASSLLRDRGEKLFF. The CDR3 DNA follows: TGTGCCAGCAGCCTACTACGGGACAGGGGTGAAAAACTGTTTTTT.

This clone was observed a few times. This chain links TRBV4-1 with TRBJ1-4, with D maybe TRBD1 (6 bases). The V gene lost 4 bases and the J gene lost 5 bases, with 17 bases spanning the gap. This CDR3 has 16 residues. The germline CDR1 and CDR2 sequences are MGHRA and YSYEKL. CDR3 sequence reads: CASSLSRGRTNEKLFF. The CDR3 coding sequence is TGCGCCAGCAGCCTGTCCAGGGGACGGACGAATGAAAAACTGTTTTTT.

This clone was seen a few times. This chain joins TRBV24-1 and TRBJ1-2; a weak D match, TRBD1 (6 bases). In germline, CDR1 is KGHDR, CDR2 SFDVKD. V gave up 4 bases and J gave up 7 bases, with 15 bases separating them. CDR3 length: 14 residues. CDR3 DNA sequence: TGTGCCACCAGTGACGTCGTGGGGGCAGTTGGCTACACCTTC. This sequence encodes CATSDVVGAVGYTF.

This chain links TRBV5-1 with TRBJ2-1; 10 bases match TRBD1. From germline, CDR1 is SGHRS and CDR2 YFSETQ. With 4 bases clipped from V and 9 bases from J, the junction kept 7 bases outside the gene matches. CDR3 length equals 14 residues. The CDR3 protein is CASSGTGDESEQFF. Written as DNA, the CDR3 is TGCGCCAGCAGCGGGACAGGGGACGAAAGTGAGCAGTTCTTC.

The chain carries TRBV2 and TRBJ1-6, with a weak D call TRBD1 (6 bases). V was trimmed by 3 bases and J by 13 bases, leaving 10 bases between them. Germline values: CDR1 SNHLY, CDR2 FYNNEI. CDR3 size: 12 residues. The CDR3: CASSEDRAPLHF. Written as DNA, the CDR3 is TGTGCCAGCAGTGAGGACAGAGCGCCCCTCCACTTT.

Written as DNA, the CDR3 is TGTGCCAGCAGCAAGGACAGGGGAGGTCGACTGTTTTTT. It codes for CASSKDRGGRLFF. The rearrangement uses TRBV5-5 and TRBJ1-4; 9 bases match TRBD1. The CDR3 runs 13 residues. V dropped 4 bases and J dropped 13; count of bases not matched to a gene: 8. CDR1 is SGHKS and CDR2 is YYEKEE in the germline V gene (reference sequence). The entire variable domain, with the rest obtained from reference TRBV5-5 and TRBJ1-4, is as follows: DAGVTQSPTHLIKTRGQQVTLRCSPISGHKSVSWYQQVLGQGPQFIFQYYEKEERGRGNFPDRFSARQFPNYSSELNVNALLLGDSALYLCASSKDRGGRLFFGSGTQLSVL.